These 7 T cell receptor beta chains share one sample of origin, sequenced in a study of T cell changes during pregnancy in multiple sclerosis. This table comes from immunoSEQ multiplex PCR, and its TCRdb copy is limited to in-frame clones, with some not included. The sample yields tens of thousands of clones, under 95% seen once. The sequencing used CD4+ T cells from peripheral blood mononuclear cells, collected after pregnancy. These TCRs come from a female donor with multiple sclerosis, enrolled in a pregnancy study.

J is TRBJ1-4 and V is TRBV2, with TRBD1 matching 9 bases. This CDR3 contains 17 residues. The V and J ends lost 0 bases and 4 bases, in that order; junction bases with no gene match: 6. Germline V gives CDR1 SNHLY, CDR2 FYNNEI. The CDR3 region has the DNA TGTGCCAGCAGTGAAGCCCGCTGGACAGGGGATAATGAAAAACTGTTTTTT. As protein: CASSEARWTGDNEKLFF.

The rearrangement joins TRBV5-1 to TRBJ2-3; D perhaps matches TRBD2 (6 bases). V dropped 4 bases and J dropped 4 bases, with 19 bases sitting between them. The CDR3 has 16 amino acids. The germline CDR1 and CDR2 sequences are SGHRS and YFSETQ. CDR3 loop: CASSPEGLPGSDTQYF. CDR3 nucleotide sequence: TGCGCCAGCAGCCCCGAGGGACTTCCCGGTTCAGATACGCAGTATTTT.

This chain connects TRBV30 to TRBJ1-4; D is perhaps TRBD1 (6 bases). Germline assignment: CDR1 GTSNPN and CDR2 SVGIG (reference sequence). This CDR3 comprises 14 residues. The ends were cut back, 4 bases at V and 7 bases at J, with 16 bases in the middle. DNA of the CDR3: TGTGCCTGGAAACGGGACATAGGACTTGAAAAACTGTTTTTT. It yields the protein CAWKRDIGLEKLFF. The full variable domain, its missing parts supplied by reference TRBV30 and TRBJ1-4, is SQTIHQWPATLVQPVGSPLSLECTVEGTSNPNLYWYRQAAGRGLQLLFYSVGIGQISSEVPQNLSASRPQDRQFILSSKKLLLSDSGFYLCAWKRDIGLEKLFFGSGTQLSVL.

A single count supports this clone. CDR3 region: CASSSETPKGQTNTEAFF. The CDR3 nucleotides are TGTGCCAGCAGCAGTGAAACACCAAAGGGACAGACGAACACTGAAGCTTTCTTT. The chain couples TRBV7-4 to TRBJ1-1; 7 bases match TRBD1. Germline CDR1 and CDR2: SGHVT and SQSDAQ. The CDR3 sequence is 18 residues long. V dropped 5 bases and J dropped 1; count of bases not matched to a gene: 16.

The chain couples TRBV19 to TRBJ2-2; TRBD2 matches 8 bases. The V gene end was trimmed by 10 bases and the J gene end by 6 bases; junction bases not matched to a gene: 13. There are 15 residues in the CDR3. Germline V gene sequence: CDR1 LNHDA, CDR2 SQIVND (reference sequence). As DNA, the CDR3 is TGTGCCACCGGAAACCGGGGGGGCAGGGCCGGGGAGCTGTTTTTT. Residues: CATGNRGGRAGELFF.

The chain recombines TRBV21-1 with TRBJ1-2. TRBV21-1 is listed as a pseudogene. The CDR3 contains 15 residues. CDR3 bases: TGTGCCAGCAGCAAAGCAAGTGGGATACGGGGTGGCTACACCTTC. Translating it yields CASSKASGIRGGYTF.

The chain employs TRBV5-8 and TRBJ1-6; 8 bases line up with TRBD1. This CDR3 is built from 18 residues. Germline loops: CDR1 SGHTS, CDR2 YDEGEE. V gave up 4 bases and J gave up 9 bases; unmatched junction bases: 18. This CDR3 is CASSQTGMQGAGISPLHF. As DNA, the CDR3 is TGTGCCAGCAGCCAAACCGGAATGCAGGGGGCAGGAATTTCACCCCTCCACTTT.